This section outlines one TCR beta chain sequence together with its context. The specificity of this receptor is unknown. One base away there is no much larger clone; base qualities are not given. Trimming takes 1 base from V and 4 bases from J, and the germline ends sit 10 bases apart. From its cysteine to its phenylalanine, the CDR3 spans 14 amino acids. The kept DNA is CDR3 alone, 42 bases in frame from the first base. CDR1 and CDR2 are read off the germline V gene as SQVTM and ANQGSEA. This sample is drawn from a study of Ad26.COV2.S vaccination and SARS-CoV-2 variants (dated by TCRdb to about 2021). For context, the study as a whole: Vaccine-arm donors came from COV1001, a multicentre, randomized, double-blind, placebo-controlled phase I-IIa trial of Ad26.COV2.S in healthy adults. Ad26.COV2.S was given intramuscularly at 5x10^10 or 1x10^11 viral particles, as a single shot or as two shots 56 days apart. The specificity and breadth of SARS-CoV-2-reactive T cell receptors after Ad26.COV2.S vaccination were assessed by TCRbeta repertoire sequencing. The TCR-sequenced set comprised approximately 30 samples: some 20 Ad26.COV2.S vaccine recipients, 5 placebo recipients and 8 SARS-CoV-2 convalescent individuals. Trial participants were randomized into five groups of five, in which low-dose or high-dose Ad26.COV2.S was given once or twice, or placebo was given on both occasions. Throughout the experiments and outcome assessment, investigators stayed blinded to trial group allocation. On the study overall, not on this receptor specifically: After vaccination, spike-specific CD8+ and CD4+ T cell responses were reported to show substantial breadth. The authors noted that total T cell responses may have been underestimated by the TCR breadth and depth analyses. Spike-specific TCR breadth was higher in Ad26.COV2.S recipients than in placebo recipients (P = 0.0014). Comparable non-spike TCR breadth was observed between vaccine and placebo recipients, consistent with only spike being contained in the vaccine. Comparing responses between vaccine doses or regimens was not something the study was powered to do.

The immunoSEQ Assay was the method used to sequence TCRbeta CDR3 regions. After extraction, genomic DNA underwent amplification by bias-controlled multiplex PCR, followed by high-throughput sequencing. The source study handled its data this way. Collapsing and filtering of sequences were performed to quantify the absolute abundance of each unique TCRbeta CDR3 region. T cell fraction was estimated by normalizing TCRbeta template counts to usable DNA, which was measured by amplifying reference genes present in all nucleated cells. Repertoire TCRs were annotated as SARS-CoV-2-specific when V gene, CDR3 amino acid sequence and J gene were exactly matched to a known reactive TCR set. The reference SARS-CoV-2 TCR set came from MIRA and was filtered for enrichment in COVID-19-positive ImmuneCODE repertoires, removing public or cross-reactive TCRs. Using the MIRA antigens, annotated TCRs were further analysed by specific ORF or by position within an ORF. Breadth was defined as the number of annotated unique rearrangements divided by the total number of unique productive rearrangements, and depth was defined as the summed frequency of the annotated unique rearrangements. TCR breadth was compared between groups using two-sided Wilcoxon rank-sum tests. This immuneACCESS table, as held by TCRdb, lists in-frame sequences with V and J called but not all clones. Of the missing ones, under half trace to an unresolved V gene in checked studies; the others have no known cause. The DNA was the basis for D and trimming; V, J and clone size are from that table. The sample records around 450,000 clones, approximately 92% of which are singletons. The ten largest account for 10% to 15% of the sample.

The sample's treatment or condition label, in plain terms: 15 to 20 received Ad26.COV2.S at low or high dose, single or two shots; five or six received placebo; per-sample allocation not given. For vaccine and placebo recipients, the sequenced repertoires came from samples collected on day 63 after the first injection. In Cohort 1b, more than 20 adults aged 18-55 years were enrolled at a single site in Boston, USA, between 29 July and 7 August 2020. As a vaccine, Ad26.COV2.S was a replication-incompetent adenovirus type 26 vector that expressed a prefusion-stabilized SARS-CoV-2 spike protein derived from the original Wuhan strain.

The sample consisted of peripheral blood, taken in a trial of Ad26.COV2.S vaccine versus placebo. Here the chain combines TRBV29-1 and TRBJ2-2, and possibly TRBD2, on 5 matching bases. The sequence was collected from a person aged 18 to 59 who received the Ad26.COV2.S COVID-19 vaccine or a placebo. The CDR3 protein: CSVEAGTTTGELFF. DNA sequence: TGCAGCGTTGAAGCGGGAACTACCACCGGGGAGCTGTTTTTT.